This T cell receptor (beta chain) was sequenced for a study of T cell responses to AZD1222 COVID-19 vaccine. Whole-study results and caveats: In a largely white British group with more females than males, clonal diversity was possibly underestimated.

Germline-derived CDR1 and CDR2 are SNHLY and FYNNEI. V shed 5 bases and J shed 6 bases, with 11 bases lying between them. There are 14 residues in the CDR3. Data came from immunoSEQ multiplex PCR; TCRdb stores just in-frame clones and leaves some out. This sample carries approximately 190,000 clones, approximately 91% of them seen once, and the ten largest clones take over 0.85%. Turning to this clone: Its cognate antigen is unknown.

This specimen was peripheral blood, taken on day 0 of AZD1222 vaccination. This rearrangement joins TRBV2 to TRBJ1-6; D gene unclear. The sequence came from an adult in good health. The CDR3 DNA reads TGTGCCAGCAGTAGGACGGCAATTAATTCACCCCTCCACTTT. This translates into CASSRTAINSPLHF.